The entry that follows covers one T cell receptor (beta chain) sequence. The data originate from a study of shared clonotypes between healthy human individuals. Study-level information: For every donor, three CD4 naive, three CD4 memory, two CD8 naive and one CD8 memory plates were used.

In germline, CDR1 is SGDLS, CDR2 YYNGEE. This CDR3 comprises 17 residues. V was clipped by 4 bases and J by 6 bases, with 24 bases between them. Assay execution proceeded at the deep level. Sequencing used immunoSEQ multiplex PCR; TCRdb keeps in-frame clones, though not all of them. The data show about 1.1 million clones, 78% seen once. Recent acute infections and vaccinations were absent in the healthy HIV-negative adult donors. The V and J genes are TRBV9 and TRBJ2-3, with D possibly TRBD1 on 6 matching bases. This receptor was obtained from a man younger than 30 in good health. Some clones in this sample may be carry-over from other donors' samples. The sample consisted of memory CD4+ T cells from PBMCs. The subset: CD45RA-negative fraction. CDR3 DNA sequence: TGTGCCAGCAGCACCCGACAGGTGCGAGTTTCAAGGGATACGCAGTATTTT. Translation: CASSTRQVRVSRDTQYF.